The T cell receptor beta chain described here comes from a study of T-cell memory formation after mild COVID-19. Whole-study findings and limits: Clones that contracted from day 15 to 85 were balanced CD4/CD8, while later expanders leaned CD4+. Among clones peaking at day 37 in the second wave, SARS-CoV-2 specificity remained unconfirmed.

In regard to this clonotype: The antigen is undetermined.

5'RACE, which relied on constant-segment primers, yielded TCR alpha and TCR beta cDNA libraries carrying sample barcodes and UMIs. TCRdb independently ran MiXCR on the 5' RACE reads; one entry per CDR3 protein. The sample holds 270,000 or so distinct CDR3 sequences, approximately 15% seen once. The clonotype was recovered from a man aged 18 to 29 who had mild COVID-19 (a few samples of this study predate the infection). Cell type and time point are not known. Sequenced material: PBMCs or a T cell subset sorted from them (not recorded which).

The CDR3 sequence is CSAREISSYNSPLHF. The CDR3 DNA reads as TGCAGTGCTAGAGAGATCAGCTCCTATAATTCACCCCTCCACTTT. The V gene is TRBV20-1, the J gene TRBJ1-6; D ambiguous. V lost 0 bases to trimming and J lost 0 bases, with 6 bases between them. Germline CDR1 DFQATT, CDR2 SNEGSKA (reference sequence). The CDR3 totals 15 residues.